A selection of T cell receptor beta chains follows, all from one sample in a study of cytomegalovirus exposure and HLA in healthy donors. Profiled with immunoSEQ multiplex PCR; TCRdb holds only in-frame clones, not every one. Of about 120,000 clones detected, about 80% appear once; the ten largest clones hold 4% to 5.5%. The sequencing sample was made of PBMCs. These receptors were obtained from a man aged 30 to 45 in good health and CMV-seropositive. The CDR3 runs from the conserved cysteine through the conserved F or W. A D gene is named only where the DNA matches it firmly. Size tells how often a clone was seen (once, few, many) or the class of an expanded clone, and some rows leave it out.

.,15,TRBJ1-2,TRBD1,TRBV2,CASSDRQGYLGGYTF,TGTGCCAGCAGTGACAGACAGGGGTATTTAGGTGGCTACACCTTC
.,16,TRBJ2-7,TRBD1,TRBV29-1,CSVVGGRAGTGDEQYF,TGCAGCGTTGTTGGCGGGAGAGCCGGGACAGGGGACGAGCAGTACTTC
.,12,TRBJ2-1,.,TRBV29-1,CSVDPKHNEQFF,TGCAGCGTTGATCCCAAGCACAATGAGCAGTTCTTC
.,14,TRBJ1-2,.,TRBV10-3,CAISGGAAGYGYTF,TGTGCCATCAGTGGTGGGGCAGCAGGGTATGGCTACACCTTC
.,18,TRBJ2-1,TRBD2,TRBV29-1,CSVEESSTSGRAYNGQFF,TGCAGCGTTGAAGAATCTAGCACTAGCGGGAGGGCCTACAATGGGCAGTTCTTC
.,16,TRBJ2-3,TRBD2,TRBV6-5,CASSYSGGRGRDTQYF,TGTGCCAGCAGTTACTCGGGCGGGAGGGGGAGAGATACGCAGTATTTT
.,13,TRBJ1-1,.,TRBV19,CASSTSGNTEAFF,TGTGCCAGTAGTACGTCCGGGAACACTGAAGCTTTCTTT
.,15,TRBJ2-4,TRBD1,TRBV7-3,CASSFGTGPQNIQYF,TGTGCCAGCAGCTTCGGGACAGGACCACAAAACATTCAGTACTTC
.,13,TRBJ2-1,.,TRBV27,CASSLQGGGEQFF,TGTGCCAGCAGTTTACAAGGGGGGGGTGAGCAGTTCTTC
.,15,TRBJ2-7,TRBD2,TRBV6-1,CASSSLSGGPGEQYF,TGTGCCAGCAGTTCTTTGTCGGGAGGGCCGGGCGAGCAGTACTTC
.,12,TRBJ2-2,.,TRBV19,CASSGPTGELFF,TGTGCCAGTAGTGGGCCCACCGGGGAGCTGTTTTTT
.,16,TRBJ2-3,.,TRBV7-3,CASSLHRGGNTDTQYF,TGTGCCAGCAGCTTACATCGCGGAGGGAACACAGATACGCAGTATTTT
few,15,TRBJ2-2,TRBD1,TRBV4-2,CASSQGTGTGGELFF,TGTGCCAGCAGCCAGGGGACAGGGACCGGCGGGGAGCTGTTTTTT
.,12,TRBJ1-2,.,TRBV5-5,CASSPQRYGYTF,TGTGCCAGCAGCCCGCAGCGCTATGGCTACACCTTC
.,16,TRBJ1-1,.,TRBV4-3,CASSQEIEREGTEAFF,TGCGCCAGCAGCCAAGAAATTGAGAGGGAGGGCACTGAAGCTTTCTTT
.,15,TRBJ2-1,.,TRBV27,CASSETALAPNEQFF,TGTGCCAGCAGTGAGACCGCACTAGCTCCAAATGAGCAGTTCTTC
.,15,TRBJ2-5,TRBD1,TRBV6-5,CASSRRTGSQETQYF,TGTGCCAGCAGTAGACGGACAGGGAGTCAAGAGACCCAGTACTTC
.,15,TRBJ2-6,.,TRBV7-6,CASSLTTSGANVLTF,TGTGCCAGCAGCCTTACAACCTCTGGGGCCAACGTCCTGACTTTC
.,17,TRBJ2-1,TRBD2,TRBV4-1,CASSPLMGTTRPNEQFF,TGCGCCAGCAGCCCTCTGATGGGGACTACCCGCCCCAATGAGCAGTTCTTC
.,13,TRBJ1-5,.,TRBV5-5,CASSEKGNQPQHF,TGTGCCAGCAGCGAAAAGGGGAATCAGCCCCAGCATTTT
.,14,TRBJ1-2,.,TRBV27,CASSPGVVFRGYTF,TGTGCCAGCAGCCCCGGTGTGGTCTTCCGGGGCTACACCTTC
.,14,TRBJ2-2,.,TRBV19,CASSIHRYTGELFF,TGTGCCAGTAGTATCCACAGGTACACCGGGGAGCTGTTTTTT
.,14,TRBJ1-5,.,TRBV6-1,CASSSQVGNQPQHF,TGTGCCAGCAGTTCACAGGTGGGCAATCAGCCCCAGCATTTT
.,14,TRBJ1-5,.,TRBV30,CAWRGPAGGQPQHF,TGTGCCTGGAGGGGCCCGGCGGGGGGTCAGCCCCAGCATTTT
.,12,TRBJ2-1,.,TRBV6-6,CASSPTRGEQFF,TGTGCCAGCAGTCCGACCCGAGGTGAGCAGTTCTTC
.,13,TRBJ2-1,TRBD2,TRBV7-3,CASSADLAGGQFF,TGTGCCAGCAGCGCCGATCTAGCGGGAGGGCAGTTCTTC
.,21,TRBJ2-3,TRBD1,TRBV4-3,CASSRKPPMGQSSSSTDTQYF,TGCGCCAGCAGCCGAAAACCGCCGATGGGACAGAGTTCCTCTAGCACAGATACGCAGTATTTT